The source of this TCR beta chain is a study of CD8+ T cells in alopecia areata. Treatment denoted: oral pan-JAK inhibitor, 5-10 mg twice daily. This clone was seen a few times. As yet, its antigen is unknown. Whole-study findings and limits: Expanded CD8+ clones among the top 100, as well as scalp clonality, were significantly decreased by tofacitinib. Normal-skin resident alphabeta T cells also appear among scalp sample sequences.

RNA extraction was followed by reverse transcription into cDNA, which acted as the sequencing template. Generated by immunoSEQ multiplex PCR, the TCRdb table keeps only in-frame clones and is missing some. Counted here are more than 200,000 clones, over 60% occurring once; the ten biggest clones make up more than 3.5%. Germline values: CDR1 SEHNR, CDR2 FQNEAQ (reference sequence). The CDR3 consists of 15 residues. With 7 bases removed from V and 2 bases from J, the gap between germline ends came to 12 bases. This sequence joins TRBV7-9 and TRBJ1-6, with TRBD1 as a possible D gene (5 bases). The sequence derives from a human donor with alopecia areata. Specimen: CD4+ T cells sorted from blood, collected at week 4, from a patient treated with tofacitinib. CDR3 coding DNA: TGTGCCAGCACCGGAGGGGCGACCTATAATTCACCCCTCCACTTT. It specifies CASTGGATYNSPLHF.